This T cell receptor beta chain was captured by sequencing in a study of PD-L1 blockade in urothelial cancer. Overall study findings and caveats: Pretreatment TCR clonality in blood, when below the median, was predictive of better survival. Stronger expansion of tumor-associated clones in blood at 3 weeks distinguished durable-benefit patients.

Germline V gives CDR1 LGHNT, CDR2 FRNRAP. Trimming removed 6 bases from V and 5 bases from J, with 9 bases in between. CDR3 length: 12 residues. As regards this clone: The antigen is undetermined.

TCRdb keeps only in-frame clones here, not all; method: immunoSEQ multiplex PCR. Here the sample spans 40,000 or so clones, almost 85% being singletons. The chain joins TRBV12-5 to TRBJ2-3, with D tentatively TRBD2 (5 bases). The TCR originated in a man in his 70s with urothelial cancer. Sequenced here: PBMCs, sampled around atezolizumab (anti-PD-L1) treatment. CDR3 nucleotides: TGTGCTAGTGGCCCCCGGGAAGATACGCAGTATTTT. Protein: CASGPREDTQYF.